This passage covers 2 T cell receptor beta chains from one sample sequenced in a study of CD8 T cells in ankylosing spondylitis (dated by TCRdb to about 2017). What the authors observed across the whole study: Blood from ankylosing spondylitis patients appeared to be characterized by a TCR beta motif composed of eight or nine highly homologous amino acid variants.

Libraries were built with 5' RACE. The data were produced on an Illumina HiSeq 2500. The raw public reads went through TCRdb reprocessing: fastp at Q25, MiXCR clone calling, in-frame beta chains kept. Each record represents a unique CDR3 protein, reported with the most common genes and DNA among its rows. The sample table records over 600,000 distinct CDR3 sequences; 15% to 20% of these occur just once. The ten largest clonotypes hold over 15% of the sample. What these receptors recognize is not known. Material for sequencing was blood, either unsorted or a sorted T cell fraction (not recorded which). Source of these receptors: a male donor with ankylosing spondylitis.

The CDR3 spells CSARDLGGTSYEQYF. Here the CDR3 DNA reads TGCAGTGCTAGAGATTTGGGCGGGACCTCCTACGAGCAGTACTTC. This sequence joins TRBV20-1 and TRBJ2-7, with D tentatively TRBD2 (6 bases). V was shortened by 0 bases and J by 0 bases, with 12 bases between the two germline ends. This CDR3 is built from 15 residues. From germline, CDR1 is DFQATT and CDR2 SNEGSKA (reference sequence).

This clonotype was seen a handful of times. The chain uses TRBV6-1 and TRBJ2-5; maybe TRBD2 (5 bases). The CDR3 spans 16 residues. The V end lost 5 bases, the J end lost 4 bases, and 20 bases lay between the germline ends. Germline assignment: CDR1 MNHNS and CDR2 SASEGT. CDR3 sequence reads: CASSPASTSGRETQYF. CDR3 in DNA: TGTGCCAGCAGTCCAGCCTCAACCAGCGGTCGAGAGACCCAGTACTTC.